The entry below gives a single T cell receptor (beta chain) sequence along with its context. Its antigen is undetermined. This specimen comes from a study of T cell repertoires in cytomegalovirus infection. Via MiXCR, TCRdb re-called the reads, giving one row per CDR3 protein. The repertoire includes about 920,000 distinct CDR3 sequences, 30% to 40% of them detected once, and roughly 13% sits in the top ten. This CDR3 contains 14 residues. V lost 4 bases and J 1 base, leaving 10 bases between the germline ends. Germline V CDR1 and CDR2: MNHEY, SVGAGI. The clonotype originates from a human donor in good health (CMV status not recorded). Some clones in this sample may be carry-over from other donors' samples. The material was cultured CD8+ T cells from PBMCs, obtained from culture after CMV antigen stimulation. The chain employs TRBV6-5 and TRBJ1-1, with unresolved D. CDR3: CASSLSKGNTEAFF. The CDR3, as DNA: TGTGCCAGCAGTTTATCTAAGGGGAACACTGAAGCTTTCTTT.